The TCR beta chain under discussion was sequenced for a study of PD-L1 blockade in urothelial cancer. Profiling relied on immunoSEQ multiplex PCR, and the TCRdb table lists in-frame clones only, not all of them. The sample holds approximately 55,000 clones, 85% to 90% seen once. The time point is: pretreatment peripheral blood. Per-patient samples, pretreatment and on-treatment, numbered 1 to 8. Per germline, CDR1 GTSNPN and CDR2 SVGIG (reference sequence). The V end was cut by 0 bases, the J end by 0 bases, with 8 bases between. CDR3 length: 14 amino acids. This chain joins TRBV30 and TRBJ1-1; D is possibly TRBD1 (5 bases). The clonotype was recovered from a man aged 55 to 70 with urothelial cancer. The sample in question was PBMCs, obtained around atezolizumab (anti-PD-L1) treatment. CDR3 sequence (DNA): TGTGCCTGGAGTGTAACAGGAATGAACACTGAAGCTTTCTTT. Amino acids: CAWSVTGMNTEAFF.